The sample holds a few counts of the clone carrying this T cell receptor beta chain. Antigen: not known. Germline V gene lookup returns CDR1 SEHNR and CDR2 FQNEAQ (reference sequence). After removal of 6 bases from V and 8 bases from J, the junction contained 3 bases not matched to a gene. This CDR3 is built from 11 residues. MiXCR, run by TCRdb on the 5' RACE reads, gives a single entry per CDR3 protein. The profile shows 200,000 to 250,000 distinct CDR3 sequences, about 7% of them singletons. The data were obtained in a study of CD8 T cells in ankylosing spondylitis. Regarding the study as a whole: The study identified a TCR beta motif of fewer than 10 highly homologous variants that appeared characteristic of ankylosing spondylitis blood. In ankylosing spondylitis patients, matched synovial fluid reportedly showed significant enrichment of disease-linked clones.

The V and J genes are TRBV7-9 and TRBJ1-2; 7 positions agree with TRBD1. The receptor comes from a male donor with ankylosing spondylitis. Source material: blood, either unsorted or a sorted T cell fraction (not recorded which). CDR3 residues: CASRLQGGYTF. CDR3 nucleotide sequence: TGTGCCAGCAGATTACAGGGGGGCTACACCTTC. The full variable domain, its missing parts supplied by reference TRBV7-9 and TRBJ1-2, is DTGVSQNPRHKITKRGQNVTFRCDPISEHNRLYWYRQTLGQGPEFLTYFQNEAQLEKSRLLSDRFSAERPKGSFSTLEIQRTEQGDSAMYLCASRLQGGYTFGSGTRLTVV.